These 23 T cell receptor beta chains came from one sample sequenced in a study of T-cell reconstitution after alpha-beta-depleted transplantation in children. Construction of the TCRbeta library involved unique molecular identifiers. TCRdb called the PCR reads again in MiXCR, with one record for every CDR3 protein. The sample consists of roughly 790,000 distinct CDR3 sequences, 15% to 20% of them appearing once. This specimen was PBMCs, mostly from graft donor cells, taken 360 days after TCRalphabeta/CD19-depleted stem cell transplant. These receptors originate from a male patient aged 10 to 17 who had a stem cell transplant for acute lymphoblastic leukemia, so the T cells may come from the graft donor.

The chain couples TRBV12-3 or TRBV12-4 to TRBJ2-1; 8 nucleotides align to TRBD2. This CDR3 region has 14 residues. Germline trimming cut 5 bases from V and 6 bases from J; bases unmatched to any gene: 6. The CDR3 protein is CASSSLAGGNEQFF. CDR3 DNA: TGTGCCAGCAGTAGCCTAGCGGGTGGCAATGAGCAGTTCTTC.

This clonotype has just a few counts. J is TRBJ2-7 and V is TRBV6-1; D is possibly TRBD1 or TRBD2 (6 bases each). CDR3 length: 13 residues. Per the germline V gene, CDR1 is MNHNS and CDR2 is SASEGT. V lost 6 bases, J lost 4 bases, and 13 bases lay in between. This chain's CDR3 is CASSRQEGYEQYF. The CDR3 nucleotides read TGTGCCAGCAGCCGACAGGAGGGGTACGAGCAGTACTTC.

This clonotype was counted only a few times. The junction departs from the called germline gene at one end, perhaps through a read error. The chain uses TRBV14 and TRBJ2-7; 10 bases map to TRBD1. In germline, CDR1 is SGHDN, CDR2 FVKESK. The CDR3 spans 11 residues. The CDR3 DNA is TGTGCCAGCAGCCAGGGGGGACAGGGGACCTTC. Amino acid sequence: CASSQGGQGTF.

This clonotype was counted between two and nine times. CDR3 residues: CASRGTTLHF. The CDR3 DNA is TGTGCCAGCAGGGGAACTACCCTCCACTTT. V and J are TRBV12-3 or TRBV12-4 and TRBJ1-6; no clear D gene. Trimming stripped 6 bases from V and 14 bases from J, with 8 bases between. There are 10 residues in the CDR3.

The sample holds a few counts of this clonotype. The chain couples TRBV4-1 to TRBJ2-7; unclear D gene. V was cut by 8 bases and J by 4 bases, with 12 bases left in between. CDR1 and CDR2 (germline): MGHRA, YSYEKL. The CDR3 is made up of 12 amino acids. The CDR3 sequence is CASGTETYEQYF. CDR3 coding DNA: TGCGCCAGCGGTACCGAGACTTACGAGCAGTACTTC.

This chain joins TRBV5-1 and TRBJ1-2; D is unclear. Germline values: CDR1 SGHRS, CDR2 YFSETQ. CDR3 length equals 15 residues. Trimming took off 4 bases at V and 6 bases at J, with 19 bases between the two ends. The CDR3 here is CASSVSTWSPDGYTF. CDR3 nucleotides: TGCGCCAGCAGCGTCTCGACCTGGAGCCCCGATGGCTACACCTTC.

The sample holds many counts of this clonotype. The rearrangement links TRBV20-1 to TRBJ1-1; 7 nucleotides align to TRBD1. Germline V lookup: CDR1 DFQATT, CDR2 SNEGSKA (reference sequence). The V segment lost 1 base and the J segment 5 bases; nucleotides outside the gene matches: 7. This CDR3 spans 14 amino acids. DNA of the CDR3: TGCAGTGCTAGAGCCAACAGGGGATATACTGAAGCTTTCTTT. Encoded protein: CSARANRGYTEAFF.

The chain combines TRBV24-1 with TRBJ2-7, with 8 bases aligning to TRBD1. Germline lookup yields CDR1 KGHDR and CDR2 SFDVKD. This CDR3 comprises 15 residues. Unmatched junction bases numbered 11, after V lost 6 bases and J lost 5 bases. The CDR3 DNA reads as TGTGCCACCAGTCCCTCGGGGACAGGAGTCCACGAGCAGTACTTC. Its protein product is CATSPSGTGVHEQYF.

This chain links TRBV29-1 with TRBJ2-3; 7 nucleotides line up with TRBD1. CDR3 size: 16 residues. V lost 4 bases and J lost 1; bases outside the gene matches: 11. Germline CDR1 and CDR2: SQVTM and ANQGSEA. For the CDR3, the DNA is TGCAGCGTTGGGACAGGTGGGACGTGGGGCACAGATACGCAGTATTTT. This encodes CSVGTGGTWGTDTQYF.

A few counts support this clonotype. The chain is built from TRBV4-1 and TRBJ2-1; D might be TRBD1 (6 bases). Germline V lookup: CDR1 MGHRA, CDR2 YSYEKL. This CDR3 is built from 16 residues. The V end lost 1 base, the J end lost 8 bases, and 18 bases lay between the germline ends. The DNA for the CDR3 is TGCGCCAGCAGCCAAGGTTTTCCGGGACATTTGGATGAGCAGTTCTTC. Its translation is CASSQGFPGHLDEQFF.

The gene calls are TRBV27 and TRBJ2-3; D gene unclear. The ends were cut back, 5 bases at V and 8 bases at J, with 11 bases in the middle. The CDR3 is 12 residues long. Germline V gene lookup returns CDR1 MNHEY and CDR2 SMNVEV (reference sequence). The CDR3 nucleotides are TGTGCCAGCAGTGTGAGGATGGGTACGCAGTATTTT. Translating gives CASSVRMGTQYF.

This clonotype was seen only a few times. This sequence joins TRBV24-1 and TRBJ2-1; D not certain. V lost 3 bases and J lost 4, with 6 bases in between. The V gene's germline CDR1 is KGHDR and CDR2 SFDVKD. CDR3 length: 13 amino acids. CDR3 DNA: TGTGCCACCAGTGATGTGGTATACAATGAGCAGTTCTTC. Amino acid sequence: CATSDVVYNEQFF.

This clonotype was detected a few times. The chain joins TRBV11-2 to TRBJ2-1; D gene ambiguous. Trimming removed 7 bases from V and 4 bases from J, with 11 bases in between. The CDR3 loop spans 13 amino acids. Germline-derived CDR1 and CDR2 are SGHAT and FQNNGV. The CDR3 sequence: CASNLNPYNEQFF. The DNA for the CDR3 is TGTGCCAGCAACCTTAACCCTTACAATGAGCAGTTCTTC.

This clonotype was seen only a few times. This chain joins TRBV7-3 and TRBJ2-3, with TRBD1 matching 7 bases. Per germline, CDR1 SGHTA and CDR2 FQGTGA. The trim removed 1 base at V and 7 bases at J, leaving 14 bases unmatched. This CDR3 has 17 amino acids. The CDR3 loop reads CASSLNPRQGKGNTQYF. CDR3 DNA: TGTGCCAGCAGCTTAAATCCCCGACAGGGTAAGGGGAATACGCAGTATTTT.

This clonotype was counted at least ten times. This chain connects TRBV29-1 to TRBJ2-3; no clear D gene. The CDR3 totals 12 residues. Per germline, CDR1 SQVTM and CDR2 ANQGSEA. V shed 5 bases and J shed 3 bases, with 9 bases lying between them. The CDR3 spells CSVRALTDTQYF. Written as DNA, the CDR3 is TGCAGCGTTCGGGCCCTTACAGATACGCAGTATTTT.

The chain has TRBV7-9 and TRBJ2-5; no definite D call. The CDR3 sequence is 16 residues long. Germline V gene data show CDR1 as SEHNR and CDR2 as FQNEAQ (reference sequence). With 2 bases removed from V and 5 bases from J, the gap between germline ends came to 18 bases. CDR3 residues: CASSLRTRWLGETQYF. CDR3 DNA: TGTGCCAGCAGCTTAAGAACGCGGTGGTTGGGGGAGACCCAGTACTTC.

There are a few counts of this clonotype. The chain recombines TRBV9 with TRBJ2-1; D possibly corresponds to TRBD1 (6 bases). The germline CDR1 and CDR2 sequences are SGDLS and YYNGEE. The CDR3 contains 15 residues. V dropped 4 bases and J dropped 2 bases, with 13 bases sitting between them. CDR3 residues: CASSQVQGTYNEQFF. DNA of the CDR3: TGTGCCAGCAGCCAAGTCCAGGGGACCTACAATGAGCAGTTCTTC.

This clonotype has a handful of counts. CDR3 bases: TGTGCCAGCAGTCTTATTTTAGCGGCACCCTACGAGCAGTACTTC. It yields the protein CASSLILAAPYEQYF. V gene TRBV6-1 combines with J gene TRBJ2-7, with D tentatively TRBD2 (6 bases). V shed 5 bases and J shed 2 bases, with 16 bases lying between them. CDR1 is MNHNS, CDR2 SASEGT, per germline. CDR3 length: 15 residues.

This chain uses TRBV5-1 with TRBJ2-5, with no clear D. Germline V gene data show CDR1 as SGHRS and CDR2 as YFSETQ. V lost 2 bases to trimming and J lost 2 bases, with 13 bases between them. This CDR3 is built from 15 residues. The CDR3 DNA is TGCGCCAGCAGCTTACTCGTATACCTTCAAGAGACCCAGTACTTC. This translates into CASSLLVYLQETQYF.

This clonotype has at least ten counts. The rearrangement joins TRBV29-1 to TRBJ2-2; D is perhaps TRBD1 or TRBD2 (5 bases each). Trimming took 6 bases from V and 6 from J, leaving 8 bases between them. Germline lookup yields CDR1 SQVTM and CDR2 ANQGSEA. The CDR3 is 11 amino acids. CDR3 in amino acids: CSVRGAGELFF. Written as DNA, the CDR3 is TGCAGCGTGAGAGGGGCCGGGGAGCTGTTTTTT.

This clonotype was counted ten times or more. V is TRBV10-3 and J is TRBJ1-3; D remains ambiguous. Germline assignment: CDR1 ENHRY and CDR2 SYGVKD. Deletions cut 6 bases from V and 0 bases from J, with 6 bases between. The CDR3 has 13 residues. CDR3 amino acids: CAIRETSGNTIYF. DNA for the CDR3: TGTGCCATCAGGGAGACCTCTGGAAACACCATATATTTT.

V usage is TRBV13 and J usage is TRBJ2-5; D not certain. CDR3 size: 14 residues. Trimming took off 5 bases at V and 2 bases at J, with 12 bases between the two ends. CDR1 and CDR2 (germline): PRHDT, FYEKMQ (reference sequence). The CDR3, as DNA: TGTGCCAGCAGCCGACCCACAGCACAAGAGACCCAGTACTTC. Translated: CASSRPTAQETQYF.

The chain joins TRBV27 to TRBJ1-2; 9 positions agree with TRBD1. The J segment lost 4 bases and the V segment lost 7 bases, leaving 4 bases of the junction unmatched. CDR3 size: 13 residues. Germline V gene data show CDR1 as MNHEY and CDR2 as SMNVEV (reference sequence). In DNA, the CDR3 is TGTGCCAGCACCAGGGACAGGGCCTATGGCTACACCTTC. Translated, it gives CASTRDRAYGYTF.